This record covers a single T cell receptor beta chain. Its antigen remains unidentified. The data originate from a study of T-cell reconstitution after alpha-beta-depleted transplantation in children. Study results and limitations: Reports say that about two months after transplant, the alpha-beta T cells came out of several hundred graft clones that had expanded. Elevated TCRbeta diversity at day 60 was traced, in some patients, to surviving recipient T cells and thymic progenitors. Hyperexpanded clones declined; after one year, newly produced T cells mostly supplied diversity.

Unique molecular identifiers were used in preparing the TCRbeta library. TCRdb ran MiXCR on the PCR reads and lists one entry per CDR3 protein. The table has about 350,000 distinct CDR3 sequences, around 15% seen once. The material sequenced was PBMCs, mostly from graft donor cells, taken 360 days after TCRalphabeta/CD19-depleted stem cell transplant. The sequence was collected from a male patient between 2 and 10 years old who had a stem cell transplant for acute lymphoblastic leukemia, so the T cells may come from the graft donor.

Here the CDR3 DNA reads TGTGCCAGCAGTTTGACGGCTACCTATGGCTACACCTTC. Residues: CASSLTATYGYTF. The chain combines TRBV12-3 or TRBV12-4 with TRBJ1-2; D is ambiguous. V lost 3 bases, J lost 4 bases, and 9 bases lay in between. This CDR3 is 13 amino acids long.